This record concerns one T cell receptor (beta chain) sequence. This sample is drawn from a study of shared clonotypes between healthy human individuals. CDR3 length: 15 residues. Germline V lookup: CDR1 MGHRA, CDR2 YSYEKL. V shed 2 bases, J shed 3 bases, and the junction held 6 bases outside the gene matches. Healthy HIV-negative adults without recent acute infections or vaccinations served as donors. The input for sorted-subset replicate PCRs was 150 to 200 ng DNA, some 28,000 T cell genomes. Generated by immunoSEQ multiplex PCR, the TCRdb table keeps only in-frame clones and is missing some. The data show 2 million to 2.5 million clones, with roughly 93% seen just once and around 0.4% held by the top ten.

The gene calls are TRBV4-1 and TRBJ2-5, with TRBD1 matching over 7 bases. The origin of this receptor is a man younger than 30 in good health. Some clones in this sample may be carry-over from other donors' samples. Sequencing used naive CD4+ T cells from PBMCs. Documented subset: CD45RA+ positively selected. The CDR3 loop is CASSQPGQRKETQYF. The CDR3 coding sequence is TGCGCCAGCAGCCAACCGGGACAGCGTAAAGAGACCCAGTACTTC.